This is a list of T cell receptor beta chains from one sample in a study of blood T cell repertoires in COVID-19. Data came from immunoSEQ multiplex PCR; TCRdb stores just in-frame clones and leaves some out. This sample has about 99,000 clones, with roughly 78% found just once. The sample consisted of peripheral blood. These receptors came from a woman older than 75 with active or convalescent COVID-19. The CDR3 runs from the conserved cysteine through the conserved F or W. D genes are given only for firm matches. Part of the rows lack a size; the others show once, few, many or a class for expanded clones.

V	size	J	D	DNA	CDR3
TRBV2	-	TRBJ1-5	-	TGTGCCAGCAGTGACGGAGACGATCAGCCCCAGCATTTT	CASSDGDDQPQHF
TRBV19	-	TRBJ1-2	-	TGTGCCAGTGCCAGGGCCGGATATGGCTACACCTTC	CASARAGYGYTF
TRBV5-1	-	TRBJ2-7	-	TGCGCCAGCAGCGCCAGGGGTTCCTACGAGCAGTACTTC	CASSARGSYEQYF
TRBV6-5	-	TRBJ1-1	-	TGTGCCAGCAGTATCCGGGTACCTCCTGAAGCTTTCTTT	CASSIRVPPEAFF
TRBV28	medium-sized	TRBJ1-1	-	TGTGCCAGCAGTGTAACACAGGTGAACACTGAAGCTTTCTTT	CASSVTQVNTEAFF
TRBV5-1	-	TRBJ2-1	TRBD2	TGTGCCAGCAGCTTCAGCGGGAGCGGGACCTACAATGAGCAGTTCTTC	CASSFSGSGTYNEQFF
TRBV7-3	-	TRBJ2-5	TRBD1	TGTGCCAGCAGCTTAGAACAAGGGGGCACGGAGACCCAGTACTTC	CASSLEQGGTETQYF
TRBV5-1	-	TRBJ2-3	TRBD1	TGCGCCAGCAGCTTAAGGGGGCTACCCACAGATACGCAGTATTTT	CASSLRGLPTDTQYF
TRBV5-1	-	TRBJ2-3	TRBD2	TGCGCCAGCAGCCTAACCCCCGTTGGGACTAGCGGGAGATCCCAAGATACGCAGTATTTT	CASSLTPVGTSGRSQDTQYF
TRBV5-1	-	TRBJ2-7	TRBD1	TGCGCCAGCACCGCCGGGACAGGGTGGTACGAGCAGTACTTC	CASTAGTGWYEQYF
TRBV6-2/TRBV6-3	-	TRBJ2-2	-	TGTGCCAGCAGTTCGGTAAGGCAGGGAACGAACACCGGGGAGCTGTTTTTT	CASSSVRQGTNTGELFF
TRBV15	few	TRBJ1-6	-	TGTGCCACCAGCAGAGATCCTCAGGGTACGACACCCCTCCACTTT	CATSRDPQGTTPLHF
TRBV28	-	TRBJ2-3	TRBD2	TGTGCCAGCAGCCTAGCGGGAGGGGGAGATACGCAGTATTTT	CASSLAGGGDTQYF
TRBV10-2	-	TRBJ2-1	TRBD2	TGCGCCAGCAGTGGACTAGCGGGAGGTAACAATGAGCAGTTCTTC	CASSGLAGGNNEQFF
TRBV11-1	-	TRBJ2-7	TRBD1	TGTGCCAGCAGTTTGGACAGGGCGTATGACGAGCAGTACTTC	CASSLDRAYDEQYF
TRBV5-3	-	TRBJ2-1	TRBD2	TGTGCCAGAAGCTTAGGCGGGAGGGCCGTAGTGAATGAGCAGTTCTTC	CARSLGGRAVVNEQFF
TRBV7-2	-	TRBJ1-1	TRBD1	TGTGCCAGCAGGCGACCGTTTGGGACAGCTGAAGCTTTCTTT	CASRRPFGTAEAFF
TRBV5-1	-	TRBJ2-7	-	TGCGCCAGCAGGGAAGGGACTGTACTCTACGAGCAGTACTTC	CASREGTVLYEQYF
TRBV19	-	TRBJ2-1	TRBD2	TGTGCCAGTAGTATCCCTAGCGGGGGCTACAATGAGCAGTTCTTC	CASSIPSGGYNEQFF
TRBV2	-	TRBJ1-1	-	TGTGCCAGCAGTCGTAGGCAGGGTAGCACTGAAGCTTTCTTT	CASSRRQGSTEAFF
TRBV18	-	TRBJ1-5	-	TGTGCCAGCTCACCGAGGCCGGAGGGGAATCAGCCCCAGCATTTT	CASSPRPEGNQPQHF
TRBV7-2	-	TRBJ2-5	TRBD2	TGTGCCAGCAGCTTAGGGGGACTAGCCGCTTTCCCACCCCAGTACTTC	CASSLGGLAAFPPQYF
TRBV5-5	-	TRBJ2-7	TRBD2	TGTGCCAGCAGCTTGGAGAGACTAGCGGCCGAGCAGTACTTC	CASSLERLAAEQYF
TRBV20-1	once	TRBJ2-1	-	TGCAGTGCCCTTTACAATGAGCAGTTCTTC	CSALYNEQFF
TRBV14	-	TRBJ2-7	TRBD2	TGTGCCAGCAGCCAAGCGAATTGGACGCCTAGCGGGAGGTTATACGAGCAGTACTTC	CASSQANWTPSGRLYEQYF
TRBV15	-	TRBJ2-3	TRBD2	TGTGCCACCAGCAGGGGACTAGCGGCAACAGATACGCAGTATTTT	CATSRGLAATDTQYF
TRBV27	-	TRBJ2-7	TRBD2	TGTGCCAGCAGAAGACTAGCGGGAGCGTACTACGAGCAGTACTTC	CASRRLAGAYYEQYF
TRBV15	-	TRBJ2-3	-	TGTGCCACCAAGGGTAGCGGCACAGATACGCAGTATTTT	CATKGSGTDTQYF
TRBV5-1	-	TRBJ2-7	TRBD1	TGCGCCAGCAGGCTGGGACAGAACTACGAGCAGTACTTC	CASRLGQNYEQYF
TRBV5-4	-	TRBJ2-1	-	TGTGCCAGCGGAGGGCGGCGGGAGAAGGGGGGTGAGCAGTTCTTC	CASGGRREKGGEQFF
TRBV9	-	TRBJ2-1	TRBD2	TGTGCCAGCAGCCCGAGGACTAGCGGGACCTACAATGAGCAGTTCTTC	CASSPRTSGTYNEQFF
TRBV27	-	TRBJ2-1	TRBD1	TGTGCCAGCAGGGGACAGCCCTACAATGAGCAGTTCTTC	CASRGQPYNEQFF
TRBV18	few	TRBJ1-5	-	TGTGCCAGCTCACCACAGGGGAATCAGCCCCAGCATTTT	CASSPQGNQPQHF
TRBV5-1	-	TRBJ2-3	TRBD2	TGTGCCAGCAGCCCCGTGGTAGCGGGGGCCACAGATACGCAGTATTTT	CASSPVVAGATDTQYF
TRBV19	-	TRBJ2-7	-	TGTGCCAGTAAGGTGGCGGAGAACCATTACGAGCAGTACTTC	CASKVAENHYEQYF
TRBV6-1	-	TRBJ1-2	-	TGTGCCAGCAGTGACCGACAGGCCCTTAACTATGGCTACACCTTC	CASSDRQALNYGYTF
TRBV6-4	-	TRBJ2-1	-	TGTGCCAGCAGTGCCTCGTACGGAGCCGCGCAGTTCTTC	CASSASYGAAQFF
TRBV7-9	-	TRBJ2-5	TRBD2	TGTGCCAGCAGCTTAGTGTGGGGGGGAGAGACCCAGTACTTC	CASSLVWGGETQYF
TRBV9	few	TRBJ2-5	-	TGTGCCAGCAGCCTCAGTCCAGTGAACCCCCAAGAGACCCAGTACTTC	CASSLSPVNPQETQYF
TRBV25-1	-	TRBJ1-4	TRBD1	TGTGCCAGCAGACAGGGGGCGGTTGAAAAACTGTTTTTT	CASRQGAVEKLFF
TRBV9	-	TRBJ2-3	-	TGTGCCAGCAGCGTAACTCGGAGCACAGATACGCAGTATTTT	CASSVTRSTDTQYF
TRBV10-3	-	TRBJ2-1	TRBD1	TGTGCCATCAGTGGGGACAGGTACAATGAGCAGTTCTTC	CAISGDRYNEQFF